The 28 T cell receptor beta chains below were found in one sample sequenced in a study of T cells in women clearing cervical HPV infection. Using immunoSEQ multiplex PCR, the repertoire was profiled, and TCRdb retains in-frame clones only, with some absent. This sample's table has 30,000 to 45,000 clones. Sequencing input: blood buffy coat. Receptors originate from a woman between 18 and 70 years old with a cervical HPV16 infection that either progressed to CIN3+ or cleared (not recorded which).

This clone shows up as medium-sized by frequency. With the read ending 3 residues before the CDR3 end, the germline J gene is used to fill in that end. V and J are TRBV2 and TRBJ1-2; possible D gene TRBD1, 5 bases. Per the germline V gene, CDR1 is SNHLY and CDR2 is FYNNEI. This CDR3 has 13 residues. Between the trimmed V and J ends, which lost 11 bases and 4 bases, there was a span of 17 bases. The part of the CDR3 DNA that was read is TGTGCCGGGGCGGCAGGCATACTCTATGGC. It is translated as CAGAAGILYG. The whole CDR3 reads CAGAAGILYGYTF.

Notes on this clone: The read ends 3 residues before the CDR3 terminus; that terminus is restored from the germline J gene. V usage is TRBV29-1 and J usage is TRBJ2-7, with TRBD1 matching over 9 bases. Losses at the gene ends were 7 bases for V and 2 bases for J; bases not matched to a gene: 12. CDR1 and CDR2 from the germline V gene are SQVTM and ANQGSEA. This CDR3 region has 15 residues. Incomplete CDR3 DNA: TGCAGCGCAATGCCCGGGACAGGGTCCACCTACGAG. Its protein product is CSAMPGTGSTYE. The CDR3 in full is CSAMPGTGSTYEQYF.

Turning to this clone: The read is 3 residues too short to cover the CDR3 end, so that end is filled in from the germline J gene. J is TRBJ2-3 and V is TRBV5-6; TRBD1 agrees at 8 bases. Per germline, CDR1 SGHDT and CDR2 YYEEEE. There are 14 residues in the CDR3. CDR3 DNA (partial): TGTGCCAGCAGCCAGGGGGCGCGCAATCAGCCG. Protein sequence: CASSQGARNQP. The CDR3 as a whole reads CASSQGARNQPQYF.

Comment on this clone: The CDR3 extends 3 residues past the end of the read, so its final part is completed from the germline J gene. The chain employs TRBV15 and TRBJ1-2; tentatively, D is TRBD1 (5 bases). Trimming left V 3 bases short and J 7 bases short, with 15 bases between. The CDR3 totals 14 residues. Germline assignment: CDR1 LNHNV and CDR2 YYDKDF (reference sequence). The sequenced part of the CDR3 DNA is TGTGCCACCAGCAGCCCCAGGGTAGGGGTTGGC. Its protein is CATSSPRVGVG. The entire CDR3 is CATSSPRVGVGYTF.

Concerning this clone itself: The read terminates 3 residues ahead of where the CDR3 ends, so the germline J gene completes it. V usage is TRBV5-5 and J usage is TRBJ1-2, with D possibly being TRBD1 (5 bases). This CDR3 is 14 amino acids long. V lost 1 base and J lost 5, with 12 bases in between. CDR1 is SGHKS and CDR2 is YYEKEE in the germline V gene (reference sequence). The CDR3 DNA, read in part, is TGTGCCAGCAGCTTGATAGAGGGGCCGTATGGC. This gives the protein CASSLIEGPYG. The complete CDR3 reads CASSLIEGPYGYTF.

To note about this clone: Read sequence stops 3 residues before the CDR3 end, and the germline J gene provides the missing end. This chain joins TRBV19 and TRBJ2-3, with a weak D call TRBD2 (6 bases). Trimming cost V 5 bases and J 2 bases, with 14 bases left between them. This CDR3 contains 15 residues. Germline V lookup: CDR1 LNHDA, CDR2 SQIVND (reference sequence). The CDR3 sequence is CASSGGGLYTDTQYF. Partial CDR3 DNA: TGTGCCAGTAGTGGAGGAGGGCTATACACAGATACG.

About this clone itself: Sequencing ends 3 residues short of the CDR3 end; the germline J gene provides the rest. The chain employs TRBV12-3 or TRBV12-4 and TRBJ1-2; 10 bases agree with TRBD1. This CDR3 has 16 residues. The CDR3 sequence: CASSLVSRDRGEGYTF. The CDR3 DNA, read in part, is TGTGCCAGCAGTTTAGTGTCCCGGGACAGGGGAGAAGGC.

Of note for this clone: Coverage ceases 3 residues before the CDR3 finishes, and the germline J gene fills in the end. The chain employs TRBV7-6 and TRBJ2-3, with 7 bases matching TRBD2. Trimming took 5 bases from V and 1 from J; bases not matched to a gene: 6. CDR1 is SGHVS and CDR2 is FNYEAQ in the germline V gene. The CDR3 has 15 amino acids. The CDR3 DNA, read in part, is TGTGCCAGCAGCCCCTTGGCGGGGGGCACAGATACG. Protein product: CASSPLAGGTDT. The complete CDR3 reads CASSPLAGGTDTQYF.

Comment on this clone: The read gets to within 3 residues of the CDR3 end, and the germline J gene fills in the rest. The chain couples TRBV7-9 to TRBJ2-7; D is undetermined. CDR1 and CDR2 (germline): SEHNR, FQNEAQ (reference sequence). Trimming took 11 bases from V and 6 from J, leaving 17 bases between them. The CDR3 extends over 12 amino acids. The CDR3 DNA, read in part, is TGTGCCCGCACCGCAGAAGCGCTCGAG. This translates into CARTAEALE. The whole CDR3 is CARTAEALEQYF.

With respect to this clone: The DNA ends 3 residues before the CDR3 does, and the rest of the CDR3 is filled in from the germline J gene. The chain links TRBV5-1 to TRBJ2-4, with 7 bases aligning to TRBD2. The V and J ends lost 4 bases and 8 bases, in that order; junction bases with no gene match: 12. CDR3 size: 15 residues. The V gene's germline CDR1 is SGHRS and CDR2 YFSETQ. Partial CDR3 DNA: TGCGCCAGCAGCCCCGGCTTTGGGGGGGATGACATT. Translation gives CASSPGFGGDDI. The whole CDR3 region reads CASSPGFGGDDIQYF.

Notes on this clone: The read halts 3 residues ahead of the CDR3 end, with the missing end drawn from the germline J gene. This chain connects TRBV18 to TRBJ2-1, with TRBD1 matching over 9 bases. The length of the CDR3 is 21 residues. CDR1 and CDR2 from the germline V gene are KGHSH and LQKENI. V was clipped by 0 bases and J by 0 bases; unmatched bases: 15. CDR3 DNA, as far as it was read: TGTGCCAGCTCACCACCGAAGGGGACAGGGTATACCGTGAGCTCCTACAATGAG. It codes for CASSPPKGTGYTVSSYNE. The complete CDR3 sequence is CASSPPKGTGYTVSSYNEQFF.

Concerning this clone: Sequencing ends 3 residues short of the CDR3 end; the germline J gene provides the rest. This rearrangement joins TRBV19 to TRBJ2-4; D is undetermined. The CDR3 consists of 15 residues. Germline CDR1 and CDR2: LNHDA and SQIVND (reference sequence). The CDR3: CASSHRRNTNYGQYF. The covered CDR3 bases are TGTGCCAGTAGTCACCGGCGGAATACTAACTATGGT. The variable domain in full, with the rest retrieved from reference TRBV19 and TRBJ2-4, is DGGITQSPKYLFRKEGQNVTLSCEQNLNHDAMYWYRQDPGQGLRLIYYSQIVNDFQKGDIAEGYSVSREKKESFPLTVTSAQKNPTAFYLCASSHRRNTNYGQYFGAGTRLSVL.

In regard to this clone: Read sequence stops 3 residues before the CDR3 end, and the germline J gene provides the missing end. The V and J genes are TRBV7-9 and TRBJ1-4; D is ambiguous. Germline CDR1 SEHNR, CDR2 FQNEAQ (reference sequence). With 4 bases removed from V and 5 bases from J, the gap between germline ends came to 8 bases. The CDR3 loop spans 13 amino acids. CDR3 DNA (partial): TGTGCCAGCAGCTCCGACATGAATGAAAAA. It is translated as CASSSDMNEK. The whole CDR3 reads CASSSDMNEKLFF.

This CDR3 reads CASSEGSGGGEQFF. The part of the CDR3 DNA that was read is TGTGCCAGCAGTGAAGGGAGCGGGGGGGGTGAG. The genes are TRBV2 and TRBJ2-1; 10 bases are a match to TRBD2. The read ends 3 residues before the CDR3 terminus; that terminus is restored from the germline J gene. The V gene end was trimmed by 1 base and the J gene end by 9 bases; junction bases not matched to a gene: 3. The CDR3 has 14 residues. Germline CDR1 SNHLY, CDR2 FYNNEI.

Worth noting for this clone: The read falls 3 residues short of the CDR3 end, and the missing part is taken from the germline J gene. The J gene is TRBJ2-7, the V gene TRBV5-5, with 8 bases fitting TRBD2. Trimming cost V 3 bases and J 4 bases; bases outside gene matches: 9. The CDR3 extends over 15 amino acids. Germline CDR1 and CDR2: SGHKS and YYEKEE (reference sequence). CDR3 DNA, as far as it was read: TGTGCCAGCAGCTGGACCGGGACTAGAGATTACGAG. Translation gives CASSWTGTRDYE. The full CDR3 reads CASSWTGTRDYEQYF.

Concerning this clone: From the germline J gene comes the end of the CDR3, since the read stops 3 residues before it. The chain uses TRBV6-1 and TRBJ1-1; perhaps TRBD1 as D (6 bases). Germline CDR1 and CDR2: MNHNS and SASEGT. The CDR3 has 15 amino acids. The sequenced part of the CDR3 DNA is TGTGCCAGCAGTGGGGACAACCGACTCGGAAACATT. As protein: CASSGDNRLGNI. The CDR3, in full, reads CASSGDNRLGNIAFF.

The CDR3 DNA, read in part, is TGTGCCAGCAGCGAAACAGGAAGGGTCGCTGAA. Its protein product is CASSETGRVAE. The full CDR3 protein reads CASSETGRVAEAFF. The chain joins TRBV7-2 to TRBJ1-1; D is perhaps TRBD1 (5 bases). The observed sequence ends 3 residues before the CDR3 terminus, with the missing tail filled in from the germline J gene. This CDR3 is built from 14 residues. Germline V gene sequence: CDR1 SGHTA, CDR2 FQGNSA. V dropped 5 bases and J dropped 6 bases, with 16 bases sitting between them.

A remark on this clone: At one boundary the junction diverges from the germline segment, which might be a read error. The CDR3 end lies 3 residues beyond the end of the read and is filled in from the germline J gene. This sample includes further DNA sequences coding for the same CDR3. The chain couples TRBV7-2 to TRBJ1-3, with 7 nucleotides matching TRBD1. CDR1 SGHTA and CDR2 FQGNSA come from the germline V gene. The CDR3 is made up of 14 amino acids. The CDR3 sequence is CASSVNRGGNTIYF. The DNA read from the CDR3 is TGTGCCAGCAGCGTTAACAGGGGTGGAAACACG.

Remarks on this clone: The sequenced fragment ends 3 residues before the CDR3 boundary, so the rest is inferred from the germline J gene. This rearrangement joins TRBV18 to TRBJ1-2; D is possibly TRBD1 (6 bases). Germline values: CDR1 KGHSH, CDR2 LQKENI. This CDR3 is built from 14 residues. CDR3 DNA, as far as it was read: TGTGCCAGCTCCCGAGGACAGACAGTCGAGGGC. Amino acids: CASSRGQTVEG. The entire CDR3 is CASSRGQTVEGYTF.

CDR3 bases read: TGTGCTAGCAGTCCTCCGAGGGGGTCGAACACCGGGGAG. Residues: CASSPPRGSNTGE. The whole CDR3 sequence reads CASSPPRGSNTGELFF. This chain connects TRBV12-5 to TRBJ2-2, with a weak D call TRBD1 (6 bases). With the read ending 3 residues before the CDR3 end, the germline J gene is used to fill in that end. Germline-derived CDR1 and CDR2 are LGHNT and FRNRAP. The CDR3 runs to 16 residues. Trimming left V 9 bases short and J 0 bases short, with 17 bases between.

This clone ranks as large (0.1 to 1%) in terms of frequency. The read ends 3 residues before the CDR3 terminus; that terminus is restored from the germline J gene. The chain combines TRBV20-1 with TRBJ2-5; 7 bases match TRBD1. CDR1 is DFQATT, CDR2 SNEGSKA, per germline (reference sequence). The CDR3 loop spans 14 amino acids. The CDR3 reads CSAIPGQAEETQYF. Incomplete CDR3 DNA: TGCAGTGCTATACCAGGACAGGCGGAGGAAACC.

As for this clone: The read finishes 3 residues shy of the CDR3 end, and the germline J gene is used to complete it. The chain links TRBV5-6 to TRBJ2-3; 8 positions match TRBD2. Germline V gene lookup returns CDR1 SGHDT and CDR2 YYEEEE. The CDR3 runs to 15 residues. This CDR3 reads CASSHRRAGGETQYF. CDR3 DNA (partial): TGTGCCAGCAGCCATCGCAGGGCGGGGGGAGAGACG.

Regarding this clone: The DNA ends 3 residues before the CDR3 does, and the rest of the CDR3 is filled in from the germline J gene. This chain links TRBV7-6 with TRBJ1-2; possible D gene TRBD1, 5 bases. Germline assignment: CDR1 SGHVS and CDR2 FNYEAQ. This CDR3 has 16 residues. The DNA read from the CDR3 is TGTGCCAGCAGCTTGGGGAACATCGACGGACATTGGGGC. Protein sequence: CASSLGNIDGHWG. In full, the CDR3 is CASSLGNIDGHWGYTF.

Turning to this clone: The observed sequence ends 3 residues before the CDR3 terminus, with the missing tail filled in from the germline J gene. The V gene is TRBV29-1, the J gene TRBJ1-2, with 8 bases that match TRBD1. This CDR3 is 15 amino acids long. The germline V gene encodes CDR1 SQVTM and CDR2 ANQGSEA. J was trimmed by 4 bases and V by 2 bases; bases with no gene match: 9. CDR3 protein: CSVEKDRDLAYGYTF. CDR3 DNA (partial): TGCAGCGTTGAAAAGGACAGGGATCTAGCCTATGGC.

Regarding this clone: The CDR3 end falls 3 residues outside the read, so it is completed with the germline J gene. V and J are TRBV18 and TRBJ1-2; D not resolved. The CDR3 contains 16 residues. Germline V lookup: CDR1 KGHSH, CDR2 LQKENI. Incomplete CDR3 DNA: TGTGCCAGCTCACCACCGGTGGCCGGGTTGTACTACGAC. It specifies CASSPPVAGLYYD. The entire CDR3 is CASSPPVAGLYYDYTF.

Note on this clone: Read sequence stops 3 residues before the CDR3 end, and the germline J gene provides the missing end. The gene calls are TRBV10-1 and TRBJ2-2; TRBD1 matches 9 bases. The J segment lost 5 bases and the V segment lost 6 bases, leaving 7 bases of the junction unmatched. The germline V gene encodes CDR1 WNHNN and CDR2 SYGVQD (reference sequence). This CDR3 contains 15 residues. The CDR3 reads CASSPDRGETGELFF. The sequenced CDR3 bases are TGCGCCAGCAGCCCGGACAGGGGAGAGACCGGGGAG.

Remarks on this clone: The CDR3 end lies 3 residues beyond the end of the read and is filled in from the germline J gene. The chain carries TRBV30 and TRBJ1-1; possibly TRBD1 for D (5 bases). This CDR3 comprises 12 residues. Germline CDR1 GTSNPN, CDR2 SVGIG (reference sequence). V was shortened by 3 bases and J by 5 bases, with 10 bases between the two germline ends. The covered CDR3 bases are TGTGCCTGGAGGGGGCGGGGGACTGAA. It encodes CAWRGRGTE. The entire CDR3 is CAWRGRGTEAFF. Drawing the rest from reference TRBV30 and TRBJ1-1, the complete variable domain is SQTIHQWPATLVQPVGSPLSLECTVEGTSNPNLYWYRQAAGRGLQLLFYSVGIGQISSEVPQNLSASRPQDRQFILSSKKLLLSDSGFYLCAWRGRGTEAFFGQGTRLTVV.

A remark on this clone: The CDR3 is cut off 3 residues early in the read; its end comes from the germline J gene. The chain carries TRBV24-1 and TRBJ2-5, with 7 bases fitting TRBD1. This CDR3 contains 17 residues. From germline, CDR1 is KGHDR and CDR2 SFDVKD. Trimming took 4 bases from V and 5 from J; bases not matched to a gene: 15. CDR3 DNA, as far as it was read: TGTGCCACCAGTGAACATCCTCCGGGACAGTTCAACGAGACC. This sequence encodes CATSEHPPGQFNET. The entire CDR3 protein is CATSEHPPGQFNETQYF.